A selection of T cell receptor beta chains follows, all from one sample in a study of cytotoxic CD8 clonotypes in ibrutinib-treated CLL. Generated by immunoSEQ multiplex PCR, the TCRdb table keeps only in-frame clones and is missing some. The sample includes roughly 160,000 clones, over 65% of them seen just once. The sample in question was PBMCs, obtained after 12 months of ibrutinib treatment. Receptor source: a human donor with chronic lymphocytic leukemia. Both conserved end residues are trimmed from each CDR3. The D gene is left open where the match is weak.

D,J,V,CDR3
.,TRBJ2-3,TRBV6-6,ASSYSLDGSTDTQY
.,TRBJ2-7,TRBV21-1,ASSKEHRDYEQY
TRBD1,TRBJ1-5,TRBV18,ASSNIQGAKQPQH
.,TRBJ1-4,TRBV4-3,ASSQGVRITNEKLF
.,TRBJ1-2,TRBV6-5,ASSYTGRGANGYT
TRBD2,TRBJ2-7,TRBV11-2,ASRNGREGLYEQY
.,TRBJ1-1,TRBV7-8,ASSPRPAVNTEAF
.,TRBJ1-4,TRBV9,ASSVVGAPNEKLF
TRBD1,TRBJ1-4,TRBV30,ASRGAGGEKLF
TRBD2,TRBJ2-7,TRBV7-9,ASSVGGLAPIYEQY
.,TRBJ1-3,TRBV28,ASRGVTGGGNTIY
.,TRBJ1-4,TRBV30,AWSGEGLGVTNEKLF
.,TRBJ2-2,TRBV5-1,ASSPERDTGELF
.,TRBJ2-4,TRBV29-1,SGRVTKNIQY
TRBD1,TRBJ1-5,TRBV6-1,ASSGSGTVQPQH
TRBD1,TRBJ1-1,TRBV11-3,ASSLVWDRGWGTEAF
.,TRBJ1-2,TRBV18,ASSPVGGYGYT
.,TRBJ1-2,TRBV28,ASTPAFFTNYGYT
.,TRBJ1-4,TRBV18,ASSPPKGRGKLF
.,TRBJ1-2,TRBV6-6,ASSLGQHYGYT
.,TRBJ2-7,TRBV7-2,ASSLAKGSYYEQY
.,TRBJ1-2,TRBV4-3,ASSQSNYGYT
TRBD2,TRBJ2-4,TRBV5-6,ASSWSGLAGDQY
.,TRBJ2-2,TRBV29-1,SVASRYTGELF
.,TRBJ1-2,TRBV28,ASSSLGPYGYT
.,TRBJ1-6,TRBV30,AWSRNRDYYNSPLH
.,TRBJ1-2,TRBV10-3,AIAPELDYGYT
TRBD1,TRBJ2-2,TRBV6-5,ASSYWDRGDGELF
TRBD1,TRBJ2-7,TRBV6-1,ASSEARGRTGIRLY